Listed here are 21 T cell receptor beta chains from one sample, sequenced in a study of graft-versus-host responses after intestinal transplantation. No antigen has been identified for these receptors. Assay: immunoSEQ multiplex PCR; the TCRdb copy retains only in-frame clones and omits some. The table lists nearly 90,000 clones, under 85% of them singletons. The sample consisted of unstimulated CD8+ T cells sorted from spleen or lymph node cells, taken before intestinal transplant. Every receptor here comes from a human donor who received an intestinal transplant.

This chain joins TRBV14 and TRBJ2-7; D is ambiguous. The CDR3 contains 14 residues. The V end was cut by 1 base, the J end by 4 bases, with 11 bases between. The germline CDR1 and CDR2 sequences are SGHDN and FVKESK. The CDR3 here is CASSQGAYLYEQYF. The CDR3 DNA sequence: TGTGCCAGCAGCCAAGGGGCCTACCTGTACGAGCAGTACTTC.

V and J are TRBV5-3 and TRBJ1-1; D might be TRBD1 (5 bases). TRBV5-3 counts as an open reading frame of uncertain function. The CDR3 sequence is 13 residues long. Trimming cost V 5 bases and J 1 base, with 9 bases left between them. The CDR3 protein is CARRLQGNTEAFF. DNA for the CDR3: TGTGCCAGAAGACTGCAGGGGAACACTGAAGCTTTCTTT.

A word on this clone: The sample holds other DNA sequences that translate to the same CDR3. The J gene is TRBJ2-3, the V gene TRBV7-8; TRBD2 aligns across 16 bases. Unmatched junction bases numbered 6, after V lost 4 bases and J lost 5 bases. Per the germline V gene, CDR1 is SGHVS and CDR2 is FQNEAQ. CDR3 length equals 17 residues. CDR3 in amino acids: CASSWGLAGGPGDTQYF. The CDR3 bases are TGTGCCAGCAGCTGGGGACTAGCGGGGGGGCCGGGAGATACGCAGTATTTT.

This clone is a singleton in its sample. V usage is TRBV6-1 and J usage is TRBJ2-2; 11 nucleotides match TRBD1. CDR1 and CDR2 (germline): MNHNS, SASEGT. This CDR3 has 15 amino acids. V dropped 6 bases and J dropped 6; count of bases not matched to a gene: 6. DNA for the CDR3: TGTGCCAGCAGCCCCGGGACAGGGGGATCCGGGGAGCTGTTTTTT. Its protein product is CASSPGTGGSGELFF.

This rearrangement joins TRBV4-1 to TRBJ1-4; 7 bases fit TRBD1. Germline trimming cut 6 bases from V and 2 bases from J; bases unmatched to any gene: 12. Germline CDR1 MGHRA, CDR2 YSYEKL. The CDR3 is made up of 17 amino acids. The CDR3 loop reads CASRFTGASSTNEKLFF. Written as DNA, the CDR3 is TGCGCCAGCAGGTTCACAGGGGCTTCCTCGACTAATGAAAAACTGTTTTTT.

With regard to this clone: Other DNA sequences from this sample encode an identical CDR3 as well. DNA of the CDR3: TGTGCCAGCAGCCCTACAGGATCAAGCACAGATACGCAGTATTTT. Translating gives CASSPTGSSTDTQYF. The chain links TRBV7-6 to TRBJ2-3, with D perhaps matching TRBD1 (5 bases). Per the germline V gene, CDR1 is SGHVS and CDR2 is FNYEAQ. CDR3 size: 15 residues. The V and J ends lost 5 bases and 0 bases respectively, with 12 bases between them.

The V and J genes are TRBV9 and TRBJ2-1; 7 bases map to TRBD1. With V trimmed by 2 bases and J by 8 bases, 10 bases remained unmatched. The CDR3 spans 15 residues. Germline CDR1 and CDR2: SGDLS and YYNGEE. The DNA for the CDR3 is TGTGCCAGCAGCGTCACAGGGGAAAATATTGATGAGCAGTTCTTC. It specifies CASSVTGENIDEQFF. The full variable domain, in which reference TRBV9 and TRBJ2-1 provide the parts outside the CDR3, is DSGVTQTPKHLITATGQRVTLRCSPRSGDLSVYWYQQSLDQGLQFLIQYYNGEERAKGNILERFSAQQFPDLHSELNLSSLELGDSALYFCASSVTGENIDEQFFGPGTRLTVL.

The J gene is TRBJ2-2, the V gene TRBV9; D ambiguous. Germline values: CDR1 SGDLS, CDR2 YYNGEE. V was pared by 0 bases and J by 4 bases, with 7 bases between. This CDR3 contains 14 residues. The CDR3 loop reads CASSVASLTGELFF. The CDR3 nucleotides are TGTGCCAGCAGCGTAGCCAGCCTCACCGGGGAGCTGTTTTTT.

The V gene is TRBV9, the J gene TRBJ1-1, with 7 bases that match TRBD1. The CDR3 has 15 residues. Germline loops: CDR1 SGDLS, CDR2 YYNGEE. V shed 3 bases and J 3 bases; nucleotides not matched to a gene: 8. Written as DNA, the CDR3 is TGTGCCAGCAGCGAGGCGGGACAGCCGGACACTGAAGCTTTCTTT. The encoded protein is CASSEAGQPDTEAFF.

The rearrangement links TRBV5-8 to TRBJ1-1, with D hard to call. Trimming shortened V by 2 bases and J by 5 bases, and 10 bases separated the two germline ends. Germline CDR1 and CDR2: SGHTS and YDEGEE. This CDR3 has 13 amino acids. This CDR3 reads CASSFGVWTEAFF. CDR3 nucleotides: TGTGCCAGCAGCTTCGGGGTGTGGACTGAAGCTTTCTTT.

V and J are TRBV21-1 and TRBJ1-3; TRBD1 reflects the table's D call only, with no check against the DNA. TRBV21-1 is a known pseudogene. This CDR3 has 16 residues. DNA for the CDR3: TGTGCCAGCAGCAAAGGACAGGTTCGCTCTGGAAACACCATATATTTT. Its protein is CASSKGQVRSGNTIYF.

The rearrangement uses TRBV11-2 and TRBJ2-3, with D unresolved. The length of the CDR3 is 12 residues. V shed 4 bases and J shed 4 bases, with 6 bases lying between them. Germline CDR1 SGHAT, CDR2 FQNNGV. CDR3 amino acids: CASSSRADTQYF. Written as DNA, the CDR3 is TGTGCCAGCAGCTCCAGAGCAGATACGCAGTATTTT. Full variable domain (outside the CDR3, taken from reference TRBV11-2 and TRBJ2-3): EAGVAQSPRYKIIEKRQSVAFWCNPISGHATLYWYQQILGQGPKLLIQFQNNGVVDDSQLPKDRFSAERLKGVDSTLKIQPAKLEDSAVYLCASSSRADTQYFGPGTRLTVL.

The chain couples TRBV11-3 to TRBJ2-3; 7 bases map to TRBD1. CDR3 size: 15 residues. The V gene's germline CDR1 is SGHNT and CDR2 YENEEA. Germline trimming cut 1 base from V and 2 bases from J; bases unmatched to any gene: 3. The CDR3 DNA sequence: TGTGCCAGCAGCTTAGGGACAGGTATCACAGATACGCAGTATTTT. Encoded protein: CASSLGTGITDTQYF.

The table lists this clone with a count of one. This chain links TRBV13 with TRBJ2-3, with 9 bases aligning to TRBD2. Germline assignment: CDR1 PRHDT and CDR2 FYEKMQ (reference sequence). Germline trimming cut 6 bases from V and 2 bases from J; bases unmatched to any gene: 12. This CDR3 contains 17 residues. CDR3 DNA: TGTGCCAGCAGTATGTCCCCGGGACTAGCCCCCACAGATACGCAGTATTTT. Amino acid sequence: CASSMSPGLAPTDTQYF.

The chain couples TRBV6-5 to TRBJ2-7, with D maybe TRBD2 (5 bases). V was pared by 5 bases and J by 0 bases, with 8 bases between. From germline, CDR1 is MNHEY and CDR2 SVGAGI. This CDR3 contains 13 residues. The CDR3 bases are TGTGCCAGCAGTGACTACAGCTCCTACGAGCAGTACTTC. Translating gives CASSDYSSYEQYF.

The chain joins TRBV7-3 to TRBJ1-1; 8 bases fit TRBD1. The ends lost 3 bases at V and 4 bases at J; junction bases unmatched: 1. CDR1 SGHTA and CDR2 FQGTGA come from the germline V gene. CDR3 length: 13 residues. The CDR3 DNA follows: TGTGCCAGCAGCTTGGACAGGGCCACTGAAGCTTTCTTT. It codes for CASSLDRATEAFF.

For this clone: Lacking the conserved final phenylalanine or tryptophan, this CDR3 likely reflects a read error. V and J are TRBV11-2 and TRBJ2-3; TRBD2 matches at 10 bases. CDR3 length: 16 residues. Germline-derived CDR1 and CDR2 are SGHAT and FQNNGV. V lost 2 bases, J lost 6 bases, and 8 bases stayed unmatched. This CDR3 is CASSLISGRARDTQYS. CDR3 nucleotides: TGTGCCAGCAGCTTAATCAGCGGGAGGGCCAGGGATACGCAGTATTCT.

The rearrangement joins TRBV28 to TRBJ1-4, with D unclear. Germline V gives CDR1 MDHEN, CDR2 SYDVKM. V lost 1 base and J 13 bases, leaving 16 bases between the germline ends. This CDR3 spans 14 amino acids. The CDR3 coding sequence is TGTGCCAGCAGTTTATTTACGGAGATGAAAACACTGTTTTTT. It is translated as CASSLFTEMKTLFF.

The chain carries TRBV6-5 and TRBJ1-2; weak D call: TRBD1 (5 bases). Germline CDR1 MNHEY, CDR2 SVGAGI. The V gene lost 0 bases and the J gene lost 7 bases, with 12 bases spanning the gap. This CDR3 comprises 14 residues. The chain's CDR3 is CASSYSEGALGYTF. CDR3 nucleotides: TGTGCCAGCAGTTACTCGGAAGGGGCCCTTGGCTACACCTTC.

In DNA, the CDR3 is TGTGCCAGCAGCTTAGTGTCCTTTGGAGAGACCCAGTACTTC. The encoded protein is CASSLVSFGETQYF. The V gene is TRBV7-6, the J gene TRBJ2-5; D ambiguous. V gave up 1 base and J gave up 4 bases, with 10 bases separating them. Per germline, CDR1 SGHVS and CDR2 FNYEAQ. The CDR3 totals 14 residues.

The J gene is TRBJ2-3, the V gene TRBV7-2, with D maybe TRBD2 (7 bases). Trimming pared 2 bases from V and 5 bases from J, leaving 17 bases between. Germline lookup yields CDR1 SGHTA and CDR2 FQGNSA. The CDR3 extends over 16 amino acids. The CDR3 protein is CASSLFGGGPKDTQYF. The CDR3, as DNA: TGTGCCAGCAGCTTATTTGGGGGGGGGCCAAAAGATACGCAGTATTTT. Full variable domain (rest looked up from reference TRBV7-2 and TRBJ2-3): GAGVSQSPSNKVTEKGKDVELRCDPISGHTALYWYRQSLGQGLEFLIYFQGNSAPDKSGLPSDRFSAERTGGSVSTLTIQRTQQEDSAVYLCASSLFGGGPKDTQYFGPGTRLTVL.